What follows are 17 T cell receptor beta chains derived from one specimen sequenced in a study of vaccination effects on CD4 cells after COVID-19. No antigen has been identified for these receptors. Culture proceeded for 9 to 11 days, and CD4+ T cells were then isolated. The cohort was immunized with two doses of either the BNT162b2 or mRNA-1273 vaccine. Data came from immunoSEQ multiplex PCR; TCRdb stores just in-frame clones and leaves some out. The data hold about 73,000 clones, with roughly 73% observed a single time. The starting material was CD4+ T cells from PBMCs cultured without peptide, obtained after COVID-19 vaccination. All receptors come from a human donor who received a COVID-19 vaccine.

V and J are TRBV7-9 and TRBJ1-1; unclear D gene. V shed 5 bases and J shed 6 bases, with 13 bases lying between them. The CDR3 sequence is 13 residues long. Germline V CDR1 and CDR2: SEHNR, FQNEAQ (reference sequence). The CDR3 sequence: CASSPRWESEAFF. The CDR3 region has the DNA TGTGCCAGCAGCCCCCGGTGGGAGTCTGAAGCTTTCTTT.

This chain links TRBV18 with TRBJ2-5; 7 bases agree with TRBD1. Germline CDR1 reads KGHSH; CDR2 reads LQKENI. The CDR3 is 14 amino acids. Trimming cost V 7 bases and J 4 bases; bases outside gene matches: 9. CDR3 region: CASFLRQGGETQYF. The CDR3, as DNA: TGTGCCAGCTTTCTACGACAGGGTGGAGAGACCCAGTACTTC.

The rearrangement links TRBV18 to TRBJ2-7; D is perhaps TRBD1 (5 bases). The CDR3 extends over 15 amino acids. Germline values: CDR1 KGHSH, CDR2 LQKENI. V lost 2 bases and J lost 0, with 11 bases in between. CDR3 region: CASSPGQGSSYEQYV. The CDR3 DNA is TGTGCCAGCTCACCAGGGCAGGGCAGCTCCTACGAGCAGTACGTC.

This clone was seen a handful of times. The rearrangement links TRBV7-3 to TRBJ2-2; D unclear. Trimming pared 5 bases from V and 7 bases from J, leaving 11 bases between. Looked up from germline, CDR1 is SGHTA and CDR2 is FQGTGA. The CDR3 spans 13 residues. CDR3 coding DNA: TGTGCCAGCAGCCCCGGGCGGAACGGGGAGCTGTTTTTT. Amino acid sequence: CASSPGRNGELFF. The full variable domain, with the rest looked up from reference TRBV7-3 and TRBJ2-2, is GAGVSQTPSNKVTEKGKYVELRCDPISGHTALYWYRQSLGQGPEFLIYFQGTGAADDSGLPNDRFFAVRPEGSVSTLKIQRTERGDSAVYLCASSPGRNGELFFGEGSRLTVL.

Only a few counts were recorded for this clone. V and J are TRBV18 and TRBJ1-4, with D hard to call. The germline V gene has CDR1 KGHSH and CDR2 LQKENI. V dropped 1 base and J dropped 0 bases, with 9 bases sitting between them. CDR3 size: 16 residues. CDR3 bases: TGTGCCAGCTCACCACTCTATCCACCAACTAATGAAAAACTGTTTTTT. Its translation is CASSPLYPPTNEKLFF. Full variable domain (remainder filled in from reference TRBV18 and TRBJ1-4): NAGVMQNPRHLVRRRGQEARLRCSPMKGHSHVYWYRQLPEEGLKFMVYLQKENIIDESGMPKERFSAEFPKEGPSILRIQQVVRGDSAAYFCASSPLYPPTNEKLFFGSGTQLSVL.

The rearrangement joins TRBV19 to TRBJ1-1, with D unclear. This CDR3 is 14 amino acids long. The V end was cut by 7 bases, the J end by 4 bases, with 16 bases between. Germline CDR1 LNHDA, CDR2 SQIVND (reference sequence). The CDR3 DNA sequence: TGTGCCAGTAATCGTCAGCCCGAGTCCACTGAAGCTTTCTTT. This sequence encodes CASNRQPESTEAFF. Full variable domain (outside the CDR3, taken from reference TRBV19 and TRBJ1-1): DGGITQSPKYLFRKEGQNVTLSCEQNLNHDAMYWYRQDPGQGLRLIYYSQIVNDFQKGDIAEGYSVSREKKESFPLTVTSAQKNPTAFYLCASNRQPESTEAFFGQGTRLTVV.

The J gene is TRBJ1-6, the V gene TRBV7-2; no clear D gene. CDR3 size: 16 residues. Germline CDR1 reads SGHTA; CDR2 reads FQGNSA. The V and J ends lost 2 bases and 4 bases respectively, with 12 bases between them. This chain's CDR3 is CASSLTPAGYNSPLHF. The CDR3 bases are TGTGCCAGCAGCTTAACACCGGCCGGTTATAATTCACCCCTCCACTTT.

The chain joins TRBV3-1 (or the pseudogene TRBV3-2) to TRBJ1-1; D gene ambiguous. The CDR3 runs to 13 residues. V gave up 1 base and J gave up 1 base, with 4 bases separating them. Germline CDR1 LGHDT, CDR2 YNNKEL (reference sequence). The CDR3 DNA sequence: TGTGCCAGCAGCCAAGGGGAGAACACTGAAGCTTTCTTT. Its protein product is CASSQGENTEAFF.

The chain couples TRBV11-3 to TRBJ2-1, with D uncertain. CDR3 length equals 13 residues. Deletions cut 2 bases from V and 5 bases from J, with 7 bases between. Germline loops: CDR1 SGHNT, CDR2 YENEEA. The CDR3 nucleotides are TGTGCCAGCAGCTTAACCCAACACAATGAGCAGTTCTTC. Translated: CASSLTQHNEQFF.

This clone occurred a few times. The chain combines TRBV5-8 with TRBJ1-5; 8 positions match TRBD1. This CDR3 has 17 amino acids. V shed 4 bases and J 0 bases; nucleotides not matched to a gene: 9. The germline V gene has CDR1 SGHTS and CDR2 YDEGEE. CDR3 in amino acids: CASSRGQVPDSNQPQHF. CDR3 DNA: TGTGCCAGCAGCCGGGGACAGGTCCCGGATAGCAATCAGCCCCAGCATTTT.

V usage is TRBV4-1 and J usage is TRBJ1-1; 11 bases are a match to TRBD1. J was trimmed by 1 base and V by 4 bases; bases with no gene match: 8. Per germline, CDR1 MGHRA and CDR2 YSYEKL. The CDR3 spans 17 residues. In nucleotides, the CDR3 is TGCGCCAGCAGCCCGGACAGGGGGCGAAGGGGGAACACTGAAGCTTTCTTT. It encodes CASSPDRGRRGNTEAFF.

This sequence joins TRBV19 and TRBJ1-2, with 8 positions matching TRBD1. V dropped 3 bases and J dropped 2; count of bases not matched to a gene: 8. The CDR3 is made up of 16 amino acids. Germline V gene lookup returns CDR1 LNHDA and CDR2 SQIVND (reference sequence). This CDR3 is CASSILGTGSNYGYTF. The DNA of the CDR3 is TGTGCCAGTAGTATCCTAGGGACAGGTTCAAACTATGGCTACACCTTC. The whole variable domain, remainder taken from reference TRBV19 and TRBJ1-2, is DGGITQSPKYLFRKEGQNVTLSCEQNLNHDAMYWYRQDPGQGLRLIYYSQIVNDFQKGDIAEGYSVSREKKESFPLTVTSAQKNPTAFYLCASSILGTGSNYGYTFGSGTRLTVV.

This clone showed up just once. The chain links TRBV6-5 to TRBJ1-6; the D is unclear. There are 14 residues in the CDR3. In germline, CDR1 is MNHEY, CDR2 SVGAGI. V dropped 2 bases and J dropped 12 bases, with 14 bases sitting between them. The CDR3 DNA reads as TGTGCCAGCAGTTACAGATGGACGGTCGGACCCCTCCACTTT. It codes for CASSYRWTVGPLHF.

This chain joins TRBV18 and TRBJ2-2, with D unresolved. In germline, CDR1 is KGHSH, CDR2 LQKENI. V shed 3 bases and J shed 0 bases, with 8 bases lying between them. The length of the CDR3 is 15 residues. DNA for the CDR3: TGTGCCAGCTCACCCCAGGCTTCGAACACCGGGGAGCTGTTTTTT. Protein product: CASSPQASNTGELFF.

This clone was observed a handful of times. The chain uses TRBV5-1 and TRBJ1-2; D not certain. V lost 1 base to trimming and J lost 1 base, with 5 bases between them. Germline-derived CDR1 and CDR2 are SGHRS and YFSETQ. The CDR3 length is 13 residues. CDR3 amino acids: CASSLRGNYGYTF. The CDR3 DNA follows: TGCGCCAGCAGCTTGCGTGGTAACTATGGCTACACCTTC.

This clone has only one observation. This chain links TRBV19 with TRBJ1-1, with TRBD1 identical over 9 bases. Per the germline V gene, CDR1 is LNHDA and CDR2 is SQIVND (reference sequence). The J segment lost 0 bases and the V segment lost 6 bases, leaving 11 bases of the junction unmatched. The CDR3 covers 17 residues. The CDR3 nucleotides read TGTGCCAGTAGGCCAGGGACAGGGCGGGGGATGAACACTGAAGCTTTCTTT. Encoded protein: CASRPGTGRGMNTEAFF.

This clone was seen once. The CDR3 is CASSLTIGAGGHGELFF. CDR3 coding DNA: TGTGCCAGCAGTTTAACGATCGGGGCGGGGGGCCACGGGGAGCTGTTTTTT. The chain uses TRBV28 and TRBJ2-2; TRBD2 aligns across 8 bases. This CDR3 comprises 17 residues. Trimming at V came to 2 bases and at J to 7 bases, leaving 12 bases not matched to a gene. Germline loops: CDR1 MDHEN, CDR2 SYDVKM.